The sequence of this T cell receptor (beta chain) was determined in a study of T cell responses to AZD1222 COVID-19 vaccine (dated by TCRdb to 2020 to 2023). About the full investigation: A total of over 230 trial participants underwent TCR sequencing, of whom 200 to 220 received two doses of AZD1222 and about 25 received two doses of the MenACWY control vaccine. Trial participants were enrolled by age into 18-55, 56-69 and 70-plus year subgroups, with 148, 28 and 57 TCR-sequenced participants respectively.

The label giving this sample's time point can be read as: about 28 days (+/-7) after the second vaccine dose. Because spike-specific TCR depth and breadth did not differ between the two schedules, AZD1222 recipients who got a second dose at roughly 4 weeks were pooled with those who got a second dose at roughly 12 weeks. Vaccinee samples came from UK trials COV001 and COV002, including a single-blind randomized controlled phase 2/3 trial of AZD1222 (ChAdOx1 nCoV-19) in healthy adults. For TCRbeta chain sequencing, PBMC samples were collected from trial participants at day 0 and at day 28 after the second dose. The junction carries 9 bases between V and J, which are trimmed by 7 bases and 0 bases respectively. The CDR3 goes from the cysteine to the phenylalanine over 13 residues. Only CDR3 DNA remains: 39 bases, in frame from the first base. The CDR3 regions of human TCRbeta chains were analyzed by immunosequencing. The original pipeline was this. Repertoire TCRs were checked for matches against a reference library of SARS-CoV-2-specific TCRs that had been generated using the MIRA antigen-specificity platform. Breadth was defined as the fraction of unique TCRs that were SARS-CoV-2-associated, and depth was defined as the fraction of total T cells that were SARS-CoV-2-associated. Using the MIRA data, each spike-specific TCR was assigned both to the spike region to which the TCR was reactive and to a CD4 or CD8 class. Log10-transformed breadth and depth values were compared by one-way ANOVA with Sidak's multiple comparisons tests. TCRdb mirrors the immuneACCESS table, restricted to in-frame sequences. Some clones are absent from its copies; in checked studies, under half trace to an unresolved V gene, and the reason for the others is unknown. D and trimming were read from the DNA, whereas the V and J calls and clone size are those reported in that table. In this sample the table shows tens of thousands of clones, roughly 80% of which occur a single time. The ten largest clones add up to more than 13% of the sample.

Study-wide conclusions, independent of this receptor: Nearly half of unique spike-specific TCRs reportedly recognized epitopes outside regions mutated in the B.1.351 and B.1.1.7 variants. The 56-69-year group was small, and its depth increase did not reach significance, likely because of low power. Participants were mostly white British and included more females than males, and it was suggested by the authors that clonal diversity may have been underestimated. Conclusions about previously exposed vaccinees are limited, since just 5 to 7 AZD1222 recipients were seropositive for SARS-CoV-2 at baseline. Spike-specific TCR breadth and depth rose significantly after two AZD1222 doses compared with day 0 and with MenACWY recipients. No day 14 peak-response samples were available, so repertoires were characterized only after the peak T cell response. CD4 TCRs associated with the vaccine covered the entire spike protein, and the dominant responses were in regions 160-218 and 743-854.

As regards this clone: No antigen is known for it. Base qualities are not at hand, and no much larger clone is one base apart.

This TCR was recovered from an adult who received the AZD1222 COVID-19 vaccine. The rearranged segments are TRBV12-3 or TRBV12-4 and TRBJ1-1; no D gene can be assigned with confidence. The material sequenced was peripheral blood, taken 28 days after the second AZD1222 dose. In nucleotides, the sequence is TGTGCCAGCACTACGACACTGAACACTGAAGCTTTCTTT. It translates as CASTTTLNTEAFF.